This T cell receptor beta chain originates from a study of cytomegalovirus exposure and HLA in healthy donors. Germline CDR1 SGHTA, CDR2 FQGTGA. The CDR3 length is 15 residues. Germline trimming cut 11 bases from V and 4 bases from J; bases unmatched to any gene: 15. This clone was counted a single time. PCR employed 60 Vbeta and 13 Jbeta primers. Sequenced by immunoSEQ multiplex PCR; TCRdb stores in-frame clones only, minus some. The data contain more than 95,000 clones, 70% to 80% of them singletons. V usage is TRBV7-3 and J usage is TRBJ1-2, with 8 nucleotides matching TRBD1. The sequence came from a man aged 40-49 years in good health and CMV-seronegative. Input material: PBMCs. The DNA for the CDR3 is TGTGCCCCGGGGCACTGGACAGGGAGAAGCTATGGCTACACCTTC. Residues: CAPGHWTGRSYGYTF.